The clone carrying this T cell receptor (beta chain) was observed a few times. Its antigen is currently unknown. This specimen belongs to a study of response to subunit inactivated influenza vaccine. Study-wide results and limits: Authors suggested each seasonal flu vaccination may recruit only limited numbers of new T cells.

V shed 3 bases and J 5 bases; nucleotides not matched to a gene: 14. CDR1 and CDR2 (germline): LGHDT, YNNKEL (reference sequence). The CDR3 is 17 amino acids. TCRdb called the RT-PCR reads again in MiXCR, with one record for every CDR3 protein. The profile shows roughly 790,000 distinct CDR3 sequences, 21% of them singletons. The rearrangement uses TRBV3-1 and TRBJ2-5; 8 positions agree with TRBD2. The receptor comes from a man aged 45-60 years who received an inactivated influenza vaccine. Here the sequenced sample was PBMCs from blood, taken 5 days after vaccination. CDR3 residues: CASSHLRLATSLETQYF. CDR3 sequence (DNA): TGTGCCAGCAGCCACCTAAGACTAGCGACTAGCTTGGAGACCCAGTACTTC.